This record concerns one T cell receptor beta chain sequence. CDR1 is SGDLS and CDR2 is YYNGEE in the germline V gene. V shed 0 bases and J 4 bases; nucleotides not matched to a gene: 8. The CDR3 consists of 16 residues. Time point defined: peripheral blood 6 weeks after treatment start. Libraries were prepared by immunoSEQ multiplex PCR; TCRdb keeps only in-frame clonotypes and omits some of them. Counted here are around 87,000 clones, approximately 87% occurring once; the ten biggest clones make up approximately 8.4%. The data belong to a study of PD-L1 blockade in urothelial cancer. Overall study context: Patients arrived having already received 0 to 3 prior chemotherapy regimens. Blood was analyzed 3 weeks (second dose) and 6 weeks after treatment start.

The TCR originated in a man in his 70s with urothelial cancer. The sample here was PBMCs, taken around atezolizumab (anti-PD-L1) treatment. The rearrangement uses TRBV9 and TRBJ2-7; 9 nucleotides align to TRBD1. CDR3 bases: TGTGCCAGCAGCGTAGGACCCGGGACAGGGAAGTACGAGCAGTACTTC. Residues: CASSVGPGTGKYEQYF. Full variable domain (missing parts from reference TRBV9 and TRBJ2-7): DSGVTQTPKHLITATGQRVTLRCSPRSGDLSVYWYQQSLDQGLQFLIQYYNGEERAKGNILERFSAQQFPDLHSELNLSSLELGDSALYFCASSVGPGTGKYEQYFGPGTRLTVT.